The rows below give T cell receptor beta chains drawn from one sample of a study of blood T cell repertoires in COVID-19. Assay used: immunoSEQ multiplex PCR; TCRdb lists only in-frame clones, some missing. The sample lists about 270,000 clones; under 95% were seen once. Source material: PBMCs or T cells enriched from blood (not recorded which). The receptors shown here come from a man in his forties or fifties who had been exposed to COVID-19. Each CDR3 is given with its conserved first and last residue. Fields, in order: clone size, J gene, V gene, D gene, CDR3 DNA, CDR3 protein. A D gene is named only where the DNA matches it firmly. Clone size is given for some rows only: seen once, a few or many times, or a class if the clone is expanded.

size: NA
J: TRBJ2-2
V: TRBV7-2
D: TRBD2
DNA: TGTGCCAGCAGCTTAGCGAGCGGGCTAGCGGGAAACACCGGGGAGCTGTTTTTT
CDR3: CASSLASGLAGNTGELFF

size: NA
J: TRBJ2-1
V: TRBV11-3
D: TRBD2
DNA: TGTGCCAGCGGGGGGGTCAATGAGCAGTTCTTC
CDR3: CASGGVNEQFF

size: NA
J: TRBJ1-1
V: TRBV12-5
D: TRBD1
DNA: TGTGCTAGTGACCGGGACAGGGGGACTGAAGCTTTCTTT
CDR3: CASDRDRGTEAFF

size: NA
J: TRBJ2-7
V: TRBV5-1
D: TRBD1
DNA: TGCGCCAGCAGCCCGGGACAGGGGTATAAAGAGCAGTACTTC
CDR3: CASSPGQGYKEQYF

size: NA
J: TRBJ1-4
V: TRBV12-3/TRBV12-4
D: NA
DNA: TGTGCCAGCAGTTTACAGGTATCTGAAAAACTGTTTTTT
CDR3: CASSLQVSEKLFF

size: NA
J: TRBJ2-2
V: TRBV28
D: TRBD2
DNA: TGTGCCAGCAGTTCAGATAGCGGGGCTTACGCGAACACCGGGGAGCTGTTTTTT
CDR3: CASSSDSGAYANTGELFF

size: NA
J: TRBJ2-1
V: TRBV2
D: NA
DNA: TGTGCCAGCAGTGAATTTCCCCCCCGACTGACCTACAATGAGCAGTTCTTC
CDR3: CASSEFPPRLTYNEQFF

size: NA
J: TRBJ1-4
V: TRBV12-3/TRBV12-4
D: NA
DNA: TGTGCCAGCAGTTTATCGGGGTTAGCAAAACTGTTTTTT
CDR3: CASSLSGLAKLFF

size: NA
J: TRBJ1-2
V: TRBV19
D: TRBD1
DNA: TGTGCCAGTAGTATCGACAGGGGGGGATATGGCTACACCTTC
CDR3: CASSIDRGGYGYTF

size: NA
J: TRBJ2-3
V: TRBV2
D: NA
DNA: TGTGCCAGCAGTGCCCGGGTCACAGATACGCAGTATTTT
CDR3: CASSARVTDTQYF

size: NA
J: TRBJ2-7
V: TRBV6-5
D: TRBD1
DNA: TGTGCCAGCAGTTACTCGGGACAGGGGGTTTACGAGCAGTACTTC
CDR3: CASSYSGQGVYEQYF

size: NA
J: TRBJ1-1
V: TRBV3-1/TRBV3-2
D: NA
DNA: TGTGCCAGCAGCAGGGGCCTCATGAACACTGAAGCTTTCTTT
CDR3: CASSRGLMNTEAFF

size: NA
J: TRBJ1-2
V: TRBV27
D: TRBD1
DNA: TGTGCCAGCAGTTTAAGGGGGCGCAGTGTAGGCTACACCTTC
CDR3: CASSLRGRSVGYTF

size: once
J: TRBJ2-1
V: TRBV12-3/TRBV12-4
D: NA
DNA: TGTGCCAGCAGTCGACGACAGGACAATGAGCAGTTCTTC
CDR3: CASSRRQDNEQFF

size: NA
J: TRBJ2-7
V: TRBV12-3/TRBV12-4
D: NA
DNA: TGTGCCAGCAGTTTACAGGTTCCCGAGCAGTACTTC
CDR3: CASSLQVPEQYF

size: NA
J: TRBJ2-3
V: TRBV19
D: TRBD2
DNA: TGTGCCAGTAGTTCTAGCGGGACCACAGATACGCAGTATTTT
CDR3: CASSSSGTTDTQYF

size: once
J: TRBJ1-4
V: TRBV7-2
D: NA
DNA: TGTGCCAGCAGCCCCTGGGGAGGTAATGAAAAACTGTTTTTT
CDR3: CASSPWGGNEKLFF

size: few
J: TRBJ1-2
V: TRBV5-1
D: NA
DNA: TGCGCCAGCAGCTTTCGCCAGGACTATGGCTACACCTTC
CDR3: CASSFRQDYGYTF

size: NA
J: TRBJ2-3
V: TRBV7-3
D: TRBD2
DNA: TGTGCCAGCAGCTCGGGACTAGCGGGAGGTCTAAGTGGCACAGATACGCAGTATTTT
CDR3: CASSSGLAGGLSGTDTQYF

size: NA
J: TRBJ2-7
V: TRBV11-3
D: NA
DNA: TGTGCCAGCAGCTATCAAAGGACTGAGTCCTACGAGCAGTACTTC
CDR3: CASSYQRTESYEQYF

size: few
J: TRBJ1-2
V: TRBV28
D: TRBD1
DNA: TGTGCCAGCAGGAACCGGGACAGGAGCTATGGCTACACCTTC
CDR3: CASRNRDRSYGYTF

size: NA
J: TRBJ1-1
V: TRBV5-5
D: TRBD1
DNA: TGTGCCAGCAGCTATAGGGACAGGGGATTCTCTATGAACACTGAAGCTTTCTTT
CDR3: CASSYRDRGFSMNTEAFF

size: NA
J: TRBJ1-1
V: TRBV5-6
D: TRBD1
DNA: TGTGCCAGCAGCTCAGGTAGAAAGAGATGGACAGGGGAGAACACTGAAGCTTTCTTT
CDR3: CASSSGRKRWTGENTEAFF

size: NA
J: TRBJ1-2
V: TRBV6-5
D: TRBD1
DNA: TGTGCCAGCAGCGCCGACAGGGGTAAGGACTATGGCTACACCTTC
CDR3: CASSADRGKDYGYTF

size: NA
J: TRBJ2-3
V: TRBV10-1
D: TRBD2
DNA: TGCGCCAGCAGCTTAGCGGGAGTGGTAGATACGCAGTATTTT
CDR3: CASSLAGVVDTQYF

size: once
J: TRBJ2-5
V: TRBV18
D: TRBD2
DNA: TGTGCCAGCTCACCAAGACTAGCGGGAGGGGAGGTATTGGAGACCCAGTACTTC
CDR3: CASSPRLAGGEVLETQYF

size: NA
J: TRBJ1-3
V: TRBV9
D: NA
DNA: TGTGCCAGCAGCCCAGAGGTGGGGCGGCGCTCTGGAAACACCATATATTTT
CDR3: CASSPEVGRRSGNTIYF

size: NA
J: TRBJ2-7
V: TRBV27
D: NA
DNA: TGTGCCAGCAGTTTGGCTAGTAAGTACGAGCAGTACTTC
CDR3: CASSLASKYEQYF

size: NA
J: TRBJ1-1
V: TRBV28
D: TRBD1
DNA: TGTGCCAGCAGCGAGGGACAGTCGAACACTGAAGCTTTCTTT
CDR3: CASSEGQSNTEAFF

size: NA
J: TRBJ2-3
V: TRBV2
D: NA
DNA: TGTGCCTTACACAGGGCCACCACAGATACGCAGTATTTT
CDR3: CALHRATTDTQYF

size: few
J: TRBJ1-1
V: TRBV4-2
D: NA
DNA: TGTGCCAGCAGCCAAGGGACAGTCATGAACACTGAAGCTTTCTTT
CDR3: CASSQGTVMNTEAFF

size: once
J: TRBJ1-2
V: TRBV28
D: NA
DNA: TGTGCCAGCACTTGGGGGGGTTATGGCTACACCTTC
CDR3: CASTWGGYGYTF

size: NA
J: TRBJ2-5
V: TRBV2
D: TRBD2
DNA: TGTGCCAGCAGGGGGACTAGAAACCAAGAGACCCAGTACTTC
CDR3: CASRGTRNQETQYF

size: NA
J: TRBJ2-7
V: TRBV4-1
D: TRBD1
DNA: TGCGCCAGCAGCCAAGAGCAGGGGGCTGTATACGAGCAGTACTTC
CDR3: CASSQEQGAVYEQYF

size: NA
J: TRBJ2-7
V: TRBV6-1
D: NA
DNA: TGTGCCAGCAGTGGCCGGGGGAACGAGCAGTACTTC
CDR3: CASSGRGNEQYF

size: NA
J: TRBJ1-1
V: TRBV9
D: TRBD1
DNA: TGTGCCAGCAGCGTTGACAGGGGAAGAACTGAAGCTTTCTTT
CDR3: CASSVDRGRTEAFF

size: NA
J: TRBJ1-2
V: TRBV6-2/TRBV6-3
D: TRBD1
DNA: TGTGCCAGCAGTTACTCCGACAGGGGTGGTGGCTACACCTTC
CDR3: CASSYSDRGGGYTF

size: NA
J: TRBJ1-2
V: TRBV2
D: NA
DNA: TGTGCCCAGGTTGGTTCAGCCGACTATGGCTACACCTTC
CDR3: CAQVGSADYGYTF

size: NA
J: TRBJ2-7
V: TRBV6-2/TRBV6-3
D: NA
DNA: TGTGCCAGCAGTCCCACCAGGGACGAGCAGTACTTC
CDR3: CASSPTRDEQYF

size: NA
J: TRBJ2-1
V: TRBV10-1
D: TRBD2
DNA: TGCGCCAGCAGCCCAAGCGGGAGGGTCAACAATGAGCAGTTCTTC
CDR3: CASSPSGRVNNEQFF

size: NA
J: TRBJ2-7
V: TRBV19
D: TRBD2
DNA: TGTGCCAGTAGTACCCGACTAGCGGGCGCTACCTACGAGCAGTACTTC
CDR3: CASSTRLAGATYEQYF

size: NA
J: TRBJ1-5
V: TRBV18
D: NA
DNA: TGTGCCAGCTCATACGACAGAAATCAGCCCCAGCATTTT
CDR3: CASSYDRNQPQHF

size: NA
J: TRBJ1-2
V: TRBV27
D: NA
DNA: TGTGCCAGCAAGGGGGTGGGATATGGCTACACCTTC
CDR3: CASKGVGYGYTF

size: NA
J: TRBJ2-2
V: TRBV19
D: NA
DNA: TGTGCCAGTAGTAAGGGGACAAACACCGGGGAGCTGTTTTTT
CDR3: CASSKGTNTGELFF

size: NA
J: TRBJ2-7
V: TRBV6-5
D: TRBD2
DNA: TGTGCCAGCAGTTTGACTAGCGGGAGCTCCTACGAGCAGTACTTC
CDR3: CASSLTSGSSYEQYF

size: NA
J: TRBJ1-5
V: TRBV30
D: TRBD1
DNA: TGTGCCTGGAGTGACCTCGACAGGGATCAGCCCCAGCATTTT
CDR3: CAWSDLDRDQPQHF

size: NA
J: TRBJ2-5
V: TRBV5-1
D: NA
DNA: TGCGCCAGCAGCTGGGCGGGATTCCAAGAGACCCAGTACTTC
CDR3: CASSWAGFQETQYF

size: NA
J: TRBJ2-3
V: TRBV15
D: TRBD2
DNA: TGTGCCACCAGCAGCGTTTGGGCTAGCGGGAGAGGGACAGATACGCAGTATTTT
CDR3: CATSSVWASGRGTDTQYF

size: NA
J: TRBJ1-5
V: TRBV27
D: NA
DNA: TGTGCCAGCAGCCCAGACAGGACGAGGGGGAGCAATCAGCCCCAGCATTTT
CDR3: CASSPDRTRGSNQPQHF

size: once
J: TRBJ2-1
V: TRBV9
D: TRBD2
DNA: TGTGCCAGCAGCGTAGGTTCTAGCGGCTACAATGAGCAGTTCTTC
CDR3: CASSVGSSGYNEQFF

size: NA
J: TRBJ2-7
V: TRBV5-8
D: NA
DNA: TGTGCCAGCAGCTGGAGGGACGGCTCCTACGAGCAGTACTTC
CDR3: CASSWRDGSYEQYF

size: NA
J: TRBJ1-5
V: TRBV18
D: NA
DNA: TGTGCCAGCTCACACAGGGCTCAGCCCCAGCATTTT
CDR3: CASSHRAQPQHF

size: once
J: TRBJ1-2
V: TRBV5-1
D: NA
DNA: TGCGCCAGCAGCTTGGGGACAGCGAACTATGGCTACACCTTC
CDR3: CASSLGTANYGYTF

size: NA
J: TRBJ1-5
V: TRBV28
D: NA
DNA: TGTGCCAGCAGTTTAACCAGGGTATTCAATCAGCCCCAGCATTTT
CDR3: CASSLTRVFNQPQHF